Listed here are 25 T cell receptor beta chains from one sample, sequenced in a study of blood T cell repertoires in COVID-19. Here immunoSEQ multiplex PCR was the method, and the copy in TCRdb shows in-frame clones only, minus some. This table has around 180,000 clones, about 81% appearing once. Sequencing was done on a sample of peripheral blood. The receptor set was obtained from a woman of 80 years or more with COVID-19, enrolled during active disease.

CDR3 DNA sequence: TGTGCCAGCAGCAAAAGAGGACAGGGGGCAGGTCAGCCCCAGCATTTT. Translation gives CASSKRGQGAGQPQHF. This chain joins TRBV21-1 and TRBJ1-5; the table names TRBD1, a call not compared with the DNA. TRBV21-1 is listed as a pseudogene. CDR3 length equals 16 residues.

The chain employs TRBV24-1 and TRBJ2-3; tentatively, D is TRBD2 (7 bases). Trimming removed 9 bases at V and 2 bases at J, with 17 bases between. CDR3 size: 15 residues. Germline lookup yields CDR1 KGHDR and CDR2 SFDVKD. CDR3 region: CATSVGGGYTDTQYF. The CDR3 DNA is TGTGCCACCTCGGTAGGCGGGGGCTACACAGATACGCAGTATTTT.

The sample holds one count of this clone. The CDR3 reads CASSLRTGGMNTEAFF. CDR3 sequence (DNA): TGCGCCAGCAGCCTCCGGACAGGGGGGATGAACACTGAAGCTTTCTTT. This chain connects TRBV5-1 to TRBJ1-1; 10 nucleotides match TRBD1. The junction had 6 bases not matched to a gene; V was cut back by 4 bases and J by 0 bases. The CDR3 runs 16 residues. CDR1 and CDR2 from the germline V gene are SGHRS and YFSETQ. The complete variable domain, with remaining parts taken from reference TRBV5-1 and TRBJ1-1, reads KAGVTQTPRYLIKTRGQQVTLSCSPISGHRSVSWYQQTPGQGLQFLFEYFSETQRNKGNFPGRFSGRQFSNSRSEMNVSTLELGDSALYLCASSLRTGGMNTEAFFGQGTRLTVV.

The chain couples TRBV3-1 (or the pseudogene TRBV3-2) to TRBJ1-1, with D hard to call. In germline, CDR1 is LGHDT, CDR2 YNNKEL (reference sequence). V lost 4 bases, J lost 0 bases, and 12 bases lay in between. The CDR3 has 15 residues. This CDR3 reads CASSPHSQMNTEAFF. CDR3 sequence (DNA): TGTGCCAGCAGCCCCCACAGTCAAATGAACACTGAAGCTTTCTTT.

The chain employs TRBV6-5 and TRBJ2-7; TRBD1 agrees at 8 bases. The CDR3 totals 15 residues. Trimming at V came to 5 bases and at J to 5 bases, leaving 11 bases not matched to a gene. Germline V CDR1 and CDR2: MNHEY, SVGAGI. CDR3 sequence reads: CASSLLLRGPDEQYF. The CDR3, as DNA: TGTGCCAGCAGTCTCCTCCTCAGGGGGCCGGACGAGCAGTACTTC.

The V call is TRBV9, the J call TRBJ2-3; D is perhaps TRBD2 (6 bases). Germline V lookup: CDR1 SGDLS, CDR2 YYNGEE. The CDR3 extends over 18 amino acids. V was pared by 0 bases and J by 1 base, with 18 bases between. DNA of the CDR3: TGTGCCAGCAGCGTAGTAGCGGCTCGCCCGGGCCGCACAGATACGCAGTATTTT. Residues: CASSVVAARPGRTDTQYF.

CDR3 protein: CASSHPKGLAGITGELFF. As DNA, the CDR3 is TGTGCCAGCAGCCACCCGAAGGGACTAGCGGGAATCACCGGGGAGCTGTTTTTT. The V and J genes are TRBV3-1 (or the pseudogene TRBV3-2) and TRBJ2-2; 13 positions agree with TRBD2. CDR1 is LGHDT, CDR2 YNNKEL, per germline (reference sequence). CDR3 length: 18 residues. V trimming: 3 bases; J trimming: 4 bases; junction bases outside the gene matches: 8.

V is TRBV5-4 and J is TRBJ2-5, with TRBD2 matching over 12 bases. This CDR3 is built from 14 residues. Germline values: CDR1 SGHNT, CDR2 YYREEE (reference sequence). With 5 bases clipped from V and 5 bases from J, the junction kept 4 bases outside the gene matches. The CDR3: CASSRGTSGETQYF. The CDR3 DNA reads as TGTGCCAGCAGTCGAGGGACTAGCGGGGAGACCCAGTACTTC.

V usage is TRBV7-8 and J usage is TRBJ2-7, with 9 bases that match TRBD1. V shed 4 bases and J 4 bases; nucleotides not matched to a gene: 11. Germline CDR1 SGHVS, CDR2 FQNEAQ. The CDR3 is made up of 16 amino acids. This chain's CDR3 is CASSSLGDRARYEQYF. In DNA, the CDR3 is TGTGCCAGCAGCTCCTTGGGGGACAGGGCTCGATACGAGCAGTACTTC.

This sequence joins TRBV28 and TRBJ2-3; tentatively, D is TRBD1 (7 bases). There are 14 residues in the CDR3. V was shortened by 3 bases and J by 7 bases, with 14 bases between the two germline ends. CDR1 is MDHEN, CDR2 SYDVKM, per germline. The CDR3 is CASSLRGRGHTQYF. CDR3 DNA: TGTGCCAGCAGTTTGAGGGGGCGGGGCCATACGCAGTATTTT.

V gene TRBV9 combines with J gene TRBJ1-4; D gene unclear. CDR1 and CDR2 from the germline V gene are SGDLS and YYNGEE. This CDR3 region has 14 residues. Trimming pared 3 bases from V and 7 bases from J, leaving 13 bases between. The CDR3 nucleotides are TGTGCCAGCAGCGCCTGGCAGACGGGTGAAAAACTGTTTTTT. It yields the protein CASSAWQTGEKLFF.

The genes are TRBV5-1 and TRBJ2-3, with D uncertain. Germline V gives CDR1 SGHRS, CDR2 YFSETQ. V was clipped by 7 bases and J by 0 bases, with 21 bases between them. The CDR3 extends over 17 amino acids. This chain's CDR3 is CASSLVFRISSTDTQYF. The CDR3 coding sequence is TGCGCCAGCTCCTTGGTATTCAGGATCTCTAGCACAGATACGCAGTATTTT.

Note on this clone: Other DNA sequences in the same sample also yield this CDR3. V gene TRBV5-1 combines with J gene TRBJ1-2, with D hard to call. CDR1 is SGHRS, CDR2 YFSETQ, per germline. CDR3 length: 13 residues. V lost 0 bases, J lost 2 bases, and 5 bases lay in between. CDR3 nucleotides: TGCGCCAGCAGCTTGGGGCAGAACTATGGCTACACCTTC. The encoded protein is CASSLGQNYGYTF. Full variable domain (remainder filled in from reference TRBV5-1 and TRBJ1-2): KAGVTQTPRYLIKTRGQQVTLSCSPISGHRSVSWYQQTPGQGLQFLFEYFSETQRNKGNFPGRFSGRQFSNSRSEMNVSTLELGDSALYLCASSLGQNYGYTFGSGTRLTVV.

V and J are TRBV7-2 and TRBJ1-2; D may be TRBD1 (5 bases). Looked up from germline, CDR1 is SGHTA and CDR2 is FQGNSA. The V end lost 0 bases, the J end lost 5 bases, and 13 bases lay between the germline ends. The CDR3 totals 15 residues. The CDR3 spells CASSLAAGPVYGYTF. Here the CDR3 DNA reads TGTGCCAGCAGCTTAGCAGCGGGACCCGTATATGGCTACACCTTC.

The chain is built from TRBV7-2 and TRBJ2-5, with a weak D call TRBD1 (5 bases). This CDR3 is built from 14 residues. Trimming shortened V by 0 bases and J by 5 bases, and 10 bases separated the two germline ends. From germline, CDR1 is SGHTA and CDR2 FQGNSA. The CDR3 bases are TGTGCCAGCAGCTTAGCAGGGGATAGTGAGACCCAGTACTTC. Protein: CASSLAGDSETQYF.

The rearrangement uses TRBV11-2 and TRBJ2-4, with a tentative D call TRBD1 (6 bases). V was shortened by 1 base and J by 6 bases, with 7 bases between the two germline ends. The germline gives CDR1 SGHAT, CDR2 FQNNGV. The CDR3 has 13 residues. The CDR3 DNA is TGTGCCAGCAGCTTAGTGGACAGAAACATTCAGTACTTC. Protein product: CASSLVDRNIQYF.

V and J are TRBV7-9 and TRBJ2-1; 10 bases align to TRBD2. The V gene's germline CDR1 is SEHNR and CDR2 FQNEAQ (reference sequence). With V trimmed by 5 bases and J by 3 bases, 16 bases remained unmatched. CDR3 size: 19 residues. The CDR3 reads CASSRYSGRIGVRYNEQFF. CDR3 bases: TGTGCCAGCAGCCGGTATAGCGGGAGGATTGGCGTCCGCTACAATGAGCAGTTCTTC.

The V gene is TRBV10-3, the J gene TRBJ2-5; 7 bases line up with TRBD2. The germline CDR1 and CDR2 sequences are ENHRY and SYGVKD. V trimming: 3 bases; J trimming: 4 bases; junction bases outside the gene matches: 8. The CDR3 length is 15 residues. CDR3 protein: CAISDPSGVRETQYF. The CDR3 region has the DNA TGTGCCATCAGTGACCCCAGCGGGGTCCGAGAGACCCAGTACTTC.

The chain links TRBV28 to TRBJ2-1, with 8 positions matching TRBD2. Germline CDR1 and CDR2: MDHEN and SYDVKM. V trimming: 5 bases; J trimming: 3 bases; junction bases outside the gene matches: 6. The CDR3 is 15 residues long. The DNA of the CDR3 is TGTGCCAGCAGTAAGCGGGAGTTAATCTACAATGAGCAGTTCTTC. Translating gives CASSKRELIYNEQFF.

The V gene is TRBV18, the J gene TRBJ2-7, with TRBD2 matching 11 bases. The CDR3 totals 15 residues. The junction had 1 base not matched to a gene; V was cut back by 1 base and J by 2 bases. In germline, CDR1 is KGHSH, CDR2 LQKENI. The CDR3 DNA reads TGTGCCAGCTCACCACTAGCGGGAGGGGCCTACGAGCAGTACTTC. Protein: CASSPLAGGAYEQYF.

This clone was counted between two and nine times. The chain links TRBV10-3 to TRBJ1-2; perhaps TRBD1 as D (6 bases). CDR1 is ENHRY and CDR2 is SYGVKD in the germline V gene. The CDR3 is 13 residues long. Trimming stripped 5 bases from V and 5 bases from J, with 12 bases between. Here the CDR3 DNA reads TGTGCCATCAGTCTACAGGGAATTTATGGCTACACCTTC. Translating it yields CAISLQGIYGYTF.

The chain joins TRBV28 to TRBJ2-6; tentatively, D is TRBD1 (5 bases). Deletions cut 5 bases from V and 0 bases from J, with 11 bases between. Germline V gene data show CDR1 as MDHEN and CDR2 as SYDVKM. The length of the CDR3 is 16 residues. The CDR3 DNA follows: TGTGCCAGCAGTGGTGACAGTTACTCTGGGGCCAACGTCCTGACTTTC. Its translation: CASSGDSYSGANVLTF.

The gene calls are TRBV19 and TRBJ2-7, with 10 bases lining up with TRBD1. CDR1 LNHDA and CDR2 SQIVND come from the germline V gene (reference sequence). This CDR3 region has 14 residues. The V and J ends lost 7 bases and 5 bases, in that order; junction bases with no gene match: 8. CDR3 region: CASKPGQGRHEQYF. In DNA, the CDR3 is TGTGCCAGTAAACCGGGACAGGGGAGGCACGAGCAGTACTTC.

The chain links TRBV6-4 to TRBJ1-1, with TRBD1 identical over 7 bases. Looked up from germline, CDR1 is MRHNA and CDR2 is SNTAGT. The CDR3 contains 14 residues. V lost 7 bases and J lost 4; bases outside the gene matches: 9. Written as DNA, the CDR3 is TGTGCCAGCAAATCTGACAGGGTCGGCACTGAAGCTTTCTTT. This translates into CASKSDRVGTEAFF.

The chain links TRBV4-3 to TRBJ2-2; 11 positions match TRBD1. CDR1 LGHNA and CDR2 YSLEER come from the germline V gene. The length of the CDR3 is 16 residues. V shed 4 bases and J 5 bases; nucleotides not matched to a gene: 6. CDR3 DNA: TGCGCCAGCAGCCGAACGGACAGGGGGCGGACCGGGGAGCTGTTTTTT. This gives the protein CASSRTDRGRTGELFF.